Following are 28 T cell receptor beta chains from one sample sequenced in a study of T cell changes during pregnancy in multiple sclerosis (dated by TCRdb to the late 2010s). Receptor libraries were prepared by the immunoSEQ multiplex PCR assay. TCRdb carries this immuneACCESS record with in-frame sequences only. Its versions omit some clonotypes, under half of them owing to an unresolved V gene in the studies checked, with the rest unexplained. This sample lists tens of thousands of clones; about 90% were detected once. The ten largest make up 0.55% to 0.6% of the sample. Material: CD4+ T cells from peripheral blood mononuclear cells, obtained in the first trimester of pregnancy. The receptors shown here come from a female donor with multiple sclerosis, enrolled in a pregnancy study.

The chain links TRBV9 to TRBJ2-1, with TRBD1 matching 8 bases. Trimming removed 4 bases from V and 3 bases from J; junction bases left unmatched: 6. Germline CDR1 SGDLS, CDR2 YYNGEE. The CDR3 covers 15 residues. The CDR3 nucleotides are TGTGCCAGCAGCCAGGGGGCAGGGAGCTACAATGAGCAGTTCTTC. Amino acids: CASSQGAGSYNEQFF.

The rearrangement uses TRBV6-6 and TRBJ2-1; possibly TRBD1 for D (5 bases). CDR1 MNHNY and CDR2 SVGAGI come from the germline V gene (reference sequence). The germline V and J ends were trimmed by 6 bases and 0 bases, with 12 bases remaining between them. The CDR3 loop spans 15 amino acids. The CDR3 sequence: CASRKQAFSYNEQFF. The CDR3 coding sequence is TGTGCCAGCAGGAAACAGGCTTTCTCCTACAATGAGCAGTTCTTC.

V and J are TRBV19 and TRBJ2-5; 16 nucleotides align to TRBD2. Germline V gene data show CDR1 as LNHDA and CDR2 as SQIVND (reference sequence). CDR3 length: 18 amino acids. V lost 4 bases and J lost 6; bases outside the gene matches: 11. The CDR3 bases are TGTGCCAGTAGTAGTAGCAGGGGACTAGCGGGGGGGCCGCAGACCCAGTACTTC. Its translation: CASSSSRGLAGGPQTQYF.

This clone has only one observation. This chain connects TRBV7-3 to TRBJ2-1, with a weak D call TRBD1 (5 bases). Germline CDR1 and CDR2: SGHTA and FQGTGA. The CDR3 consists of 15 residues. V was pared by 3 bases and J by 1 base, with 10 bases between. The CDR3 nucleotides are TGTGCCAGCAGCTTGGGCCAGGGATCCTACAATGAGCAGTTCTTC. Translation gives CASSLGQGSYNEQFF.

The rearrangement uses TRBV7-8 and TRBJ1-3; 8 nucleotides align to TRBD1. This CDR3 contains 15 residues. Germline trimming cut 6 bases from V and 0 bases from J; bases unmatched to any gene: 4. Germline V CDR1 and CDR2: SGHVS, FQNEAQ. The CDR3 sequence: CASSQQGGSGNTIYF. The CDR3 DNA is TGTGCCAGCAGTCAACAGGGGGGCTCTGGAAACACCATATATTTT.

The V call is TRBV12-5, the J call TRBJ1-1, with D tentatively TRBD1 (5 bases). The CDR3 consists of 14 residues. In germline, CDR1 is LGHNT, CDR2 FRNRAP. The V end lost 3 bases, the J end lost 1 base, and 9 bases lay between the germline ends. The CDR3: CASGFGGWNTEAFF. The CDR3 DNA reads TGTGCTAGTGGTTTCGGGGGGTGGAACACTGAAGCTTTCTTT.

This chain links TRBV14 with TRBJ1-2; D is possibly TRBD1 (6 bases). V lost 3 bases and J lost 8, with 19 bases in between. Germline loops: CDR1 SGHDN, CDR2 FVKESK. There are 15 residues in the CDR3. CDR3 residues: CASSHGGLLLKGYTF. In DNA, the CDR3 is TGTGCCAGCAGCCATGGGGGCCTCCTACTTAAAGGCTACACCTTC.

This clone was counted once. Other nucleotide sequences in the sample specify the same CDR3. The chain employs TRBV6-5 and TRBJ2-7, with 11 positions matching TRBD2. Looked up from germline, CDR1 is MNHEY and CDR2 is SVGAGI. This CDR3 has 16 amino acids. V lost 3 bases to trimming and J lost 2 bases; unmatched junction nucleotides: 6. The CDR3 DNA reads as TGTGCCAGCAGTTATTCTGGACTAGCGGGTGCCTACGAGCAGTACTTC. It is translated as CASSYSGLAGAYEQYF.

The V call is TRBV30, the J call TRBJ1-1; 9 bases agree with TRBD1. V lost 3 bases to trimming and J lost 4 bases; unmatched junction nucleotides: 6. The length of the CDR3 is 14 residues. Germline values: CDR1 GTSNPN, CDR2 SVGIG (reference sequence). CDR3 in amino acids: CAWREQGASTEAFF. As DNA, the CDR3 is TGTGCCTGGAGGGAACAGGGGGCGAGCACTGAAGCTTTCTTT.

CDR3 in amino acids: CATSSESLDTGELFF. The CDR3 region has the DNA TGTGCCACCAGCAGCGAGAGTTTAGACACCGGGGAGCTGTTTTTT. The rearrangement links TRBV15 to TRBJ2-2; D is undetermined. The germline V and J ends were trimmed by 3 bases and 3 bases, with 11 bases remaining between them. This CDR3 has 15 residues. The germline V gene has CDR1 LNHNV and CDR2 YYDKDF (reference sequence).

The rearrangement links TRBV6-1 to TRBJ2-7; 9 bases agree with TRBD2. After removal of 7 bases from V and 7 bases from J, the junction contained 14 bases not matched to a gene. Germline values: CDR1 MNHNS, CDR2 SASEGT. The CDR3 extends over 15 amino acids. CDR3 amino acids: CASMGRAGGVGEQYF. CDR3 DNA: TGTGCCAGCATGGGGAGAGCGGGAGGAGTAGGAGAGCAGTACTTC.

The J gene is TRBJ2-7, the V gene TRBV15; D unclear. The CDR3 extends over 12 amino acids. CDR1 and CDR2 (germline): LNHNV, YYDKDF (reference sequence). V lost 0 bases, J lost 3 bases, and 3 bases lay in between. The CDR3 is CATSRDIYEQYF. DNA for the CDR3: TGTGCCACCAGCAGAGATATCTACGAGCAGTACTTC. Variable domain in full (rest from reference TRBV15 and TRBJ2-7): DAMVIQNPRYQVTQFGKPVTLSCSQTLNHNVMYWYQQKSSQAPKLLFHYYDKDFNNEADTPDNFQSRRPNTSFCFLDIRSPGLGDTAMYLCATSRDIYEQYFGPGTRLTVT.

This clone is a singleton in its sample. The J gene is TRBJ1-6, the V gene TRBV19; possible D gene TRBD1, 6 bases. Germline loops: CDR1 LNHDA, CDR2 SQIVND (reference sequence). This CDR3 comprises 15 residues. V was trimmed by 6 bases and J by 8 bases, leaving 17 bases between them. CDR3 bases: TGTGCCAGTAGCCCACGACAGGCGAGGGATTCACCCCTCCACTTT. Residues: CASSPRQARDSPLHF. The entire variable domain, with the rest obtained from reference TRBV19 and TRBJ1-6, is as follows: DGGITQSPKYLFRKEGQNVTLSCEQNLNHDAMYWYRQDPGQGLRLIYYSQIVNDFQKGDIAEGYSVSREKKESFPLTVTSAQKNPTAFYLCASSPRQARDSPLHFGNGTRLTVT.

This rearrangement joins TRBV28 to TRBJ2-1, with D possibly being TRBD2 (5 bases). Germline CDR1 MDHEN, CDR2 SYDVKM. This CDR3 region has 13 residues. V shed 6 bases and J shed 9 bases, with 15 bases lying between them. The CDR3 reads CASRSQRGGEQFF. CDR3 DNA sequence: TGTGCCAGCAGGTCCCAAAGAGGAGGTGAGCAGTTCTTC.

The chain employs TRBV7-2 and TRBJ2-1, with D perhaps matching TRBD1 (6 bases). The V gene lost 8 bases and the J gene lost 2 bases, with 19 bases spanning the gap. CDR1 and CDR2 from the germline V gene are SGHTA and FQGNSA. The CDR3 loop spans 16 amino acids. This CDR3 reads CASLIGGRRTYNEQFF. The CDR3 DNA follows: TGTGCCAGCCTAATTGGGGGCAGAAGAACCTACAATGAGCAGTTCTTC.

The chain couples TRBV30 to TRBJ2-3; D unclear. Trimming shortened V by 5 bases and J by 8 bases, and 8 bases separated the two germline ends. The CDR3 runs to 10 residues. Germline-derived CDR1 and CDR2 are GTSNPN and SVGIG (reference sequence). CDR3 DNA: TGTGCCTGGGAGAGATCTACGCAGTATTTT. Amino acid sequence: CAWERSTQYF.

V and J are TRBV28 and TRBJ2-5; D is undetermined. This CDR3 is built from 16 residues. Trimming left V 8 bases short and J 1 base short, with 20 bases between. Germline V gene lookup returns CDR1 MDHEN and CDR2 SYDVKM. CDR3 sequence: CASGQPLRSGQETQYF. The CDR3 DNA follows: TGTGCCAGCGGCCAGCCCCTCCGGTCAGGCCAAGAGACCCAGTACTTC.

The chain's CDR3 is CASTAVYSGNTIYF. CDR3 nucleotides: TGTGCCAGTACAGCGGTATACTCTGGAAACACCATATATTTT. The chain combines TRBV19 with TRBJ1-3; unclear D gene. The CDR3 contains 14 residues. Germline assignment: CDR1 LNHDA and CDR2 SQIVND (reference sequence). V lost 7 bases, J lost 0 bases, and 10 bases lay in between.

The chain is built from TRBV6-6 and TRBJ2-7; tentatively, D is TRBD1 (5 bases). This CDR3 region has 16 residues. CDR1 is MNHNY, CDR2 SVGAGI, per germline (reference sequence). With 2 bases removed from V and 4 bases from J, the gap between germline ends came to 18 bases. The CDR3 DNA follows: TGTGCCAGCAGTTACGTTTTGACAGCAGGCCAGTACGAGCAGTACTTC. Translated: CASSYVLTAGQYEQYF.

The V call is TRBV28, the J call TRBJ1-4; 8 bases line up with TRBD1. Germline V gene data show CDR1 as MDHEN and CDR2 as SYDVKM. After removal of 6 bases from V and 7 bases from J, the junction contained 10 bases not matched to a gene. This CDR3 has 15 amino acids. CDR3 DNA sequence: TGTGCCAGCAGGGGCCTTCAGGGGGCGCTTGAAAAACTGTTTTTT. Translated: CASRGLQGALEKLFF.

The V gene is TRBV30, the J gene TRBJ2-2; 9 bases fit TRBD1. Germline trimming cut 1 base from V and 7 bases from J; bases unmatched to any gene: 7. The V gene's germline CDR1 is GTSNPN and CDR2 SVGIG (reference sequence). This CDR3 has 15 residues. DNA of the CDR3: TGTGCCTGGAGTGCCCTGGACAGGGGTGGCGGGGAGCTGTTTTTT. As protein: CAWSALDRGGGELFF.

The rearrangement uses TRBV28 and TRBJ2-3; 11 bases are a match to TRBD1. The CDR3 extends over 15 amino acids. Per germline, CDR1 MDHEN and CDR2 SYDVKM. With V trimmed by 6 bases and J by 3 bases, 5 bases remained unmatched. CDR3: CASRRGQGGTDTQYF. CDR3 bases: TGTGCCAGCAGGAGGGGACAGGGGGGAACAGATACGCAGTATTTT. The whole variable domain, remainder taken from reference TRBV28 and TRBJ2-3, is DVKVTQSSRYLVKRTGEKVFLECVQDMDHENMFWYRQDPGLGLRLIYFSYDVKMKEKGDIPEGYSVSREKKERFSLILESASTNQTSMYLCASRRGQGGTDTQYFGPGTRLTVL.

CDR3 sequence (DNA): TGTGCCAGTAGTAGGGACAGGCCCAACTATAGCAATCAGCCCCAGCATTTT. This codes for CASSRDRPNYSNQPQHF. The V gene is TRBV19, the J gene TRBJ1-5; 8 bases match TRBD1. This CDR3 has 17 amino acids. Germline V gives CDR1 LNHDA, CDR2 SQIVND (reference sequence). V was clipped by 4 bases and J by 0 bases; unmatched bases: 8.

The table lists this clone with a few counts. V is TRBV2 and J is TRBJ2-7, with TRBD2 matching over 8 bases. CDR3 length equals 14 residues. Germline assignment: CDR1 SNHLY and CDR2 FYNNEI. Germline trimming cut 3 bases from V and 6 bases from J; bases unmatched to any gene: 7. The CDR3 region is CASSDLRGAGEQYF. The CDR3 DNA reads TGTGCCAGCAGTGATTTGCGGGGGGCGGGCGAGCAGTACTTC.

The genes are TRBV7-2 and TRBJ2-5; 8 nucleotides align to TRBD1. V lost 2 bases to trimming and J lost 7 bases; unmatched junction nucleotides: 9. The CDR3 has 15 amino acids. CDR1 is SGHTA and CDR2 is FQGNSA in the germline V gene. CDR3 in amino acids: CASSLWGQDRVTQYF. The CDR3 nucleotides read TGTGCCAGCAGCTTATGGGGACAGGACCGAGTGACCCAGTACTTC.

This chain links TRBV18 with TRBJ2-1; D call uncertain. Trimming pared 2 bases from V and 6 bases from J, leaving 14 bases between. The CDR3 runs 15 residues. The V gene's germline CDR1 is KGHSH and CDR2 LQKENI. The CDR3 spells CASSPDDSSPNEQFF. DNA of the CDR3: TGTGCCAGCTCACCAGACGACTCGAGCCCCAATGAGCAGTTCTTC. Filled out from reference TRBV18 and TRBJ2-1, the complete variable domain reads NAGVMQNPRHLVRRRGQEARLRCSPMKGHSHVYWYRQLPEEGLKFMVYLQKENIIDESGMPKERFSAEFPKEGPSILRIQQVVRGDSAAYFCASSPDDSSPNEQFFGPGTRLTVL.

J is TRBJ2-2 and V is TRBV28; 8 nucleotides line up with TRBD2. From germline, CDR1 is MDHEN and CDR2 SYDVKM. CDR3 length equals 15 residues. Germline trimming cut 8 bases from V and 2 bases from J; bases unmatched to any gene: 7. The CDR3 DNA is TGTGCCAGCGGATCTAGCGGGTTCAACACCGGGGAGCTGTTTTTT. This translates into CASGSSGFNTGELFF.

This chain connects TRBV10-2 to TRBJ1-5; possible D gene TRBD1, 5 bases. Trimming cost V 6 bases and J 6 bases, with 12 bases left between them. Germline V gene lookup returns CDR1 WSHSY and CDR2 SAAADI. The CDR3 runs to 13 residues. The chain's CDR3 is CASSEGVGQPQHF. In nucleotides, the CDR3 is TGCGCCAGCAGCGAAGGGGTGGGTCAGCCCCAGCATTTT.